Listed below are T cell receptor beta chains from one sample, sequenced in a study of blood T cell repertoires in COVID-19. Libraries were prepared by immunoSEQ multiplex PCR; TCRdb keeps only in-frame clonotypes and omits some of them. The table has roughly 250,000 clones, about 80% seen once; the top ten hold less than 5.5%. Sequencing was carried out using peripheral blood. These receptors were obtained from a man aged 50-59 years with active or convalescent COVID-19. Each CDR3 is given with its conserved first and last residue. D genes are given only for firm matches. The size of a clone is reported for some rows only, either as once, few or many, or as a class for expanded clones.

CDR3nt: TGTGCCAGCACCCAGTGGGGGGGGGATGAGCAGTTCTTC
CDR3aa: CASTQWGGDEQFF
d_gene: TRBD2
j_gene: TRBJ2-1
v_gene: TRBV12-3/TRBV12-4
abundance: NA

CDR3nt: TGTGCCAGCAGCTTAGACCGGCGGGGGGCGTCAGATACGCAGTATTTT
CDR3aa: CASSLDRRGASDTQYF
d_gene: TRBD2
j_gene: TRBJ2-3
v_gene: TRBV7-7
abundance: NA

CDR3nt: TGCGCCAGCAGCCCCTGGTCGGGGGGCAATCAGCCCCAGCATTTT
CDR3aa: CASSPWSGGNQPQHF
d_gene: NA
j_gene: TRBJ1-5
v_gene: TRBV5-1
abundance: few

CDR3nt: TGTGCCAGCAGCCTGACGGGGAATGAAAAACTGTTTTTT
CDR3aa: CASSLTGNEKLFF
d_gene: NA
j_gene: TRBJ1-4
v_gene: TRBV5-4
abundance: NA

CDR3nt: TGTGCCAGTGGCGGGACAGGGGGGCAGCCCCAGCATTTT
CDR3aa: CASGGTGGQPQHF
d_gene: TRBD1
j_gene: TRBJ1-5
v_gene: TRBV19
abundance: NA

CDR3nt: TGTGCCAGCAGTGGAGGGGGCGGCTCTGGAAACACCATATATTTT
CDR3aa: CASSGGGGSGNTIYF
d_gene: TRBD1
j_gene: TRBJ1-3
v_gene: TRBV2
abundance: few

CDR3nt: TGTGCCAGCAGTGTCGACATTAACTATGGCTACACCTTC
CDR3aa: CASSVDINYGYTF
d_gene: NA
j_gene: TRBJ1-2
v_gene: TRBV2
abundance: NA

CDR3nt: TGTGCCAGCAGCTTAACAGAGGGACATTTCTCCTACGAGCAGTACTTC
CDR3aa: CASSLTEGHFSYEQYF
d_gene: NA
j_gene: TRBJ2-7
v_gene: TRBV5-5
abundance: NA

CDR3nt: TGCGCCAGCAGCCAAGCCCTGACAGGGGGCTGGCGTGGCTACACCTTC
CDR3aa: CASSQALTGGWRGYTF
d_gene: TRBD1
j_gene: TRBJ1-2
v_gene: TRBV4-1
abundance: many

CDR3nt: TGTGCCAGCAGCCAAGGGGCCAGCGGGGGTCTCTACAATGAGCAGTTCTTC
CDR3aa: CASSQGASGGLYNEQFF
d_gene: TRBD2
j_gene: TRBJ2-1
v_gene: TRBV3-1/TRBV3-2
abundance: NA

CDR3nt: TGCGCCAGCAGCCCCCAAGATCTTGTCGCCTACGGGGAGCAGTACTTC
CDR3aa: CASSPQDLVAYGEQYF
d_gene: NA
j_gene: TRBJ2-7
v_gene: TRBV4-1
abundance: NA

CDR3nt: TGTGCCAGCAGCGTAGGGGACAGGGATGCCGGGGAGCTGTTTTTT
CDR3aa: CASSVGDRDAGELFF
d_gene: TRBD1
j_gene: TRBJ2-2
v_gene: TRBV9
abundance: few

CDR3nt: TGTGCCACCAGCAGAGATTTGAGCGGAAACACCGGGGAGCTGTTTTTT
CDR3aa: CATSRDLSGNTGELFF
d_gene: NA
j_gene: TRBJ2-2
v_gene: TRBV15
abundance: NA

CDR3nt: TGTGCCAGCAGTTACGGACAGGGGGCGACTGGCTACACCTTC
CDR3aa: CASSYGQGATGYTF
d_gene: TRBD1
j_gene: TRBJ1-2
v_gene: TRBV6-5
abundance: NA

CDR3nt: TGTGCCAGCAGCTTATGGAAGGAGACGAACACCGGGGAGCTGTTTTTT
CDR3aa: CASSLWKETNTGELFF
d_gene: NA
j_gene: TRBJ2-2
v_gene: TRBV13
abundance: NA

CDR3nt: TGCAGCGGAACACGATCGAACACTGAAGCTTTCTTT
CDR3aa: CSGTRSNTEAFF
d_gene: NA
j_gene: TRBJ1-1
v_gene: TRBV29-1
abundance: NA

CDR3nt: TGTGCCAGCAATTCGGAGGGCACCATATATTTT
CDR3aa: CASNSEGTIYF
d_gene: NA
j_gene: TRBJ1-3
v_gene: TRBV28
abundance: NA